The clone carrying this TCR beta chain was seen many times. The source of the sample is a study of human T cells and chemical hapten exposure. As for the study in general: Sensitization was performed using 2% DPC on a roughly 2 cm by roughly 2 cm upper inner arm skin site. Patients' scalps got diphenylcyclopropenone weekly throughout the approximately 23-week study.

TCRdb fed the RACE reads into MiXCR, producing one record per CDR3 protein. The repertoire holds tens of thousands of distinct CDR3 sequences, with 7% to 8% as singletons. The time point was: patch test 1, 2 weeks after DPC sensitization. Treatment defined: therapeutic diphenylcyclopropenone sensitization with weekly scalp DPC. The CDR3 length is 16 residues. CDR1 is MNHNY and CDR2 is SVGAGI in the germline V gene (reference sequence). Trimming at V came to 10 bases and at J to 0 bases, leaving 9 bases not matched to a gene. The input for sequencing was whole blood, taken in connection with sensitization to the hapten diphenylcyclopropenone (DPC). This chain connects TRBV6-6 to TRBJ2-6, with 7 bases lining up with TRBD2. The origin of this receptor is a woman in her 30s with alopecia areata. Some clones in this sample may be carry-over from other donors' samples. The CDR3 DNA reads TGTGCCACTCCCCTTGGGGGGGGCTCTGGGGCCAACGTCCTGACTTTC. Its protein is CATPLGGGSGANVLTF.